The 27 T cell receptor beta chains listed next were all sequenced from one sample in a study of cytomegalovirus exposure and HLA in healthy donors. 60 Vbeta and 13 Jbeta primers were used in PCR. Measured with immunoSEQ multiplex PCR; TCRdb has only the in-frame clones, and not every one. The sample has about 140,000 clones; approximately 80% are singletons. The sequenced sample consisted of PBMCs. The receptors were gathered from a man aged 30-40 years in good health and CMV-seropositive.

The chain is built from TRBV5-1 and TRBJ1-4; 9 bases fit TRBD1. V dropped 0 bases and J dropped 5; count of bases not matched to a gene: 5. The germline V gene has CDR1 SGHRS and CDR2 YFSETQ. There are 16 residues in the CDR3. The CDR3: CASSLGGTGKNEKLFF. The CDR3 coding sequence is TGCGCCAGCAGCTTGGGGGGGACAGGGAAAAATGAAAAACTGTTTTTT.

This clone was seen more than once but under ten times. This sequence joins TRBV6-1 and TRBJ1-1; D gene uncertain. The CDR3 has 13 amino acids. Trimming took off 6 bases at V and 3 bases at J, with 11 bases between the two ends. CDR1 is MNHNS and CDR2 is SASEGT in the germline V gene. The CDR3 is CASSNEPYTEAFF. The DNA of the CDR3 is TGTGCCAGCAGCAACGAGCCTTACACTGAAGCTTTCTTT.

The chain recombines TRBV28 with TRBJ2-3, with TRBD2 as a possible D gene (6 bases). This CDR3 is 13 amino acids long. Germline CDR1 reads MDHEN; CDR2 reads SYDVKM. Trimming stripped 8 bases from V and 2 bases from J, with 11 bases between. In DNA, the CDR3 is TGTGCCAGCGCCGGAGGGACCACAGATACGCAGTATTTT. Translating gives CASAGGTTDTQYF.

The rearrangement joins TRBV28 to TRBJ2-5, with TRBD1 matching 7 bases. The CDR3 consists of 16 residues. The germline V gene has CDR1 MDHEN and CDR2 SYDVKM. Unmatched junction bases numbered 11, after V lost 6 bases and J lost 1 base. The CDR3 DNA reads TGTGCCAGCAGCTTCAACCCTCGGGACAGCCAAGAGACCCAGTACTTC. Translation: CASSFNPRDSQETQYF.

This clone came up a few times. This rearrangement joins TRBV6-1 to TRBJ2-3; 7 nucleotides match TRBD2. CDR1 is MNHNS, CDR2 SASEGT, per germline. The CDR3 is made up of 13 amino acids. V was pared by 7 bases and J by 2 bases, with 3 bases of the junction left unmatched. As DNA, the CDR3 is TGTGCCAGCACAGCGGGGATCACAGATACGCAGTATTTT. Translating it yields CASTAGITDTQYF.

The V gene is TRBV5-5, the J gene TRBJ1-1; tentatively, D is TRBD1 (6 bases). V dropped 2 bases and J dropped 1 base, with 9 bases sitting between them. This CDR3 has 14 residues. Germline-derived CDR1 and CDR2 are SGHKS and YYEKEE (reference sequence). The CDR3 loop reads CASSFGQWNTEAFF. The CDR3 region has the DNA TGTGCCAGCAGCTTCGGACAGTGGAACACTGAAGCTTTCTTT.

The rearrangement uses TRBV7-9 and TRBJ2-7, with D tentatively TRBD1 (6 bases). The length of the CDR3 is 13 residues. Germline CDR1 reads SEHNR; CDR2 reads FQNEAQ (reference sequence). V was trimmed by 4 bases and J by 1 base, leaving 8 bases between them. CDR3 amino acids: CASSSRGSYEQYF. In DNA, the CDR3 is TGTGCCAGCAGCTCCAGGGGATCCTACGAGCAGTACTTC.

V and J are TRBV5-1 and TRBJ2-7; 8 positions agree with TRBD1. The ends lost 3 bases at V and 7 bases at J; junction bases unmatched: 12. From germline, CDR1 is SGHRS and CDR2 YFSETQ. The CDR3 is 15 amino acids. The CDR3 bases are TGCGCCAGCAGCTCGCAGACAGGGGTATCGGGGGAGCAGTACTTC. Translated, it gives CASSSQTGVSGEQYF.

This chain links TRBV5-1 with TRBJ2-7, with 7 bases lining up with TRBD2. The CDR3 totals 15 residues. V shed 3 bases, J shed 6 bases, and the junction held 12 bases outside the gene matches. Germline V gene data show CDR1 as SGHRS and CDR2 as YFSETQ. The DNA for the CDR3 is TGCGCCAGCAGCTCGGAGGCGGGAGTGATCAGCGAGCAGTACTTC. Protein: CASSSEAGVISEQYF.

This chain connects TRBV5-4 to TRBJ2-1; TRBD1 agrees at 8 bases. CDR1 is SGHNT and CDR2 is YYREEE in the germline V gene (reference sequence). The CDR3 loop spans 15 amino acids. Trimming cost V 6 bases and J 4 bases; bases outside gene matches: 9. The CDR3 DNA reads as TGTGCCAGCACCCCTGGGACAGGCTCGTACAATGAGCAGTTCTTC. Translating gives CASTPGTGSYNEQFF. Variable domain in full (rest from reference TRBV5-4 and TRBJ2-1): ETGVTQSPTHLIKTRGQQVTLRCSSQSGHNTVSWYQQALGQGPQFIFQYYREEENGRGNFPPRFSGLQFPNYSSELNVNALELDDSALYLCASTPGTGSYNEQFFGPGTRLTVL.

The chain combines TRBV4-1 with TRBJ2-7; 9 bases line up with TRBD1. Unmatched junction bases numbered 3, after V lost 4 bases and J lost 5 bases. CDR1 MGHRA and CDR2 YSYEKL come from the germline V gene. The CDR3 extends over 13 amino acids. The DNA of the CDR3 is TGCGCCAGCAGCCCCGGGACAGGGAACGAGCAGTACTTC. Translation gives CASSPGTGNEQYF.

V gene TRBV7-9 combines with J gene TRBJ2-1; 8 positions agree with TRBD2. There are 18 residues in the CDR3. The V and J ends lost 3 bases and 9 bases, in that order; junction bases with no gene match: 19. Germline CDR1 is SEHNR and CDR2 is FQNEAQ (reference sequence). CDR3: CASSLSVLTGGPKVEQFF. The CDR3 DNA sequence: TGTGCCAGCAGCTTGAGTGTATTGACGGGAGGGCCTAAGGTTGAGCAGTTCTTC.

The rearrangement uses TRBV4-1 and TRBJ2-1, with D perhaps TRBD2 (6 bases). V was cut by 4 bases and J by 4 bases, with 11 bases left in between. Germline assignment: CDR1 MGHRA and CDR2 YSYEKL. The CDR3 covers 14 residues. As DNA, the CDR3 is TGCGCCAGCAGCCCTACCGGGAGATACAATGAGCAGTTCTTC. This codes for CASSPTGRYNEQFF.

V is TRBV2 and J is TRBJ1-1; D may be TRBD1 (6 bases). Germline lookup yields CDR1 SNHLY and CDR2 FYNNEI. The CDR3 has 12 residues. V was cut by 7 bases and J by 5 bases, with 11 bases left in between. The CDR3 reads CASNTGRTEAFF. The CDR3 region has the DNA TGTGCCAGCAATACAGGGAGAACTGAAGCTTTCTTT.

This sequence joins TRBV5-4 and TRBJ2-7; TRBD1 aligns across 8 bases. CDR1 and CDR2 from the germline V gene are SGHNT and YYREEE (reference sequence). CDR3 length: 15 residues. J gave up 7 bases and V 4 bases, and 13 bases lay outside the gene matches. The CDR3 nucleotides are TGTGCCAGCAGCGCCAGACAGGGGCTCTTGGTAGAGCAGTACTTC. Its translation: CASSARQGLLVEQYF.

The count of this clone is one. This chain links TRBV13 with TRBJ2-1; D may be TRBD2 (5 bases). V lost 3 bases, J lost 9 bases, and 9 bases lay in between. CDR1 and CDR2 (germline): PRHDT, FYEKMQ (reference sequence). This CDR3 region has 12 residues. The CDR3: CASSFEEAEQFF. CDR3 DNA sequence: TGTGCCAGCAGCTTCGAGGAGGCTGAGCAGTTCTTC.

The CDR3 loop is CAWSSPSNTGELFF. The CDR3 bases are TGTGCCTGGAGCTCCCCGAGTAACACCGGGGAGCTGTTTTTT. V is TRBV30 and J is TRBJ2-2, with D unresolved. The CDR3 is 14 residues long. CDR1 is GTSNPN, CDR2 SVGIG, per germline (reference sequence). Trimming cost V 3 bases and J 2 bases, with 10 bases left between them.

For the CDR3, the DNA is TGTGCCAGTACCATCCGGGACTTAGGTCAGGATGAGCAGTTCTTC. This translates into CASTIRDLGQDEQFF. V usage is TRBV19 and J usage is TRBJ2-1; a possible D gene is TRBD2 (6 bases). Trimming pared 7 bases from V and 8 bases from J, leaving 21 bases between. Germline loops: CDR1 LNHDA, CDR2 SQIVND (reference sequence). CDR3 length equals 15 residues.

This chain joins TRBV29-1 and TRBJ2-5; 7 bases fit TRBD2. V lost 7 bases and J lost 11; bases outside the gene matches: 10. Germline CDR1 is SQVTM and CDR2 is ANQGSEA. This CDR3 contains 11 residues. The CDR3 reads CSASFGREQYF. CDR3 nucleotides: TGCAGCGCCTCCTTTGGGCGGGAGCAGTACTTC.

The chain employs TRBV5-4 and TRBJ1-4; 11 bases align to TRBD1. With 4 bases clipped from V and 8 bases from J, the junction kept 7 bases outside the gene matches. Germline V lookup: CDR1 SGHNT, CDR2 YYREEE (reference sequence). The CDR3 runs 15 residues. CDR3 DNA sequence: TGTGCCAGCAGCATGCCGGGACAGGGGGGAGAAAAACTGTTTTTT. This encodes CASSMPGQGGEKLFF.

The chain is built from TRBV5-1 and TRBJ1-4, with a weak D call TRBD1 (5 bases). CDR1 is SGHRS, CDR2 YFSETQ, per germline. CDR3 length: 14 residues. The V end was cut by 1 base, the J end by 11 bases, with 15 bases between. CDR3 loop: CASSLSTGPEKLFF. For the CDR3, the DNA is TGCGCCAGCAGCTTGAGCACAGGACCAGAGAAACTGTTTTTT.

The chain uses TRBV11-2 and TRBJ2-7; 7 bases fit TRBD1. The CDR3 spans 14 residues. Germline values: CDR1 SGHAT, CDR2 FQNNGV. Losses at the gene ends were 5 bases for V and 10 bases for J; bases not matched to a gene: 14. The CDR3 DNA is TGTGCCAGCAGCCCAAGCGACCAAAGACAGGGTCAGTACTTC. Protein: CASSPSDQRQGQYF.

In this sample, this clone turned up a few times. V usage is TRBV18 and J usage is TRBJ1-1; 10 nucleotides align to TRBD1. Germline CDR1 and CDR2: KGHSH and LQKENI. The CDR3 is 14 amino acids. The J segment lost 7 bases and the V segment lost 2 bases, leaving 4 bases of the junction unmatched. CDR3 loop: CASSPMTGGVEAFF. DNA of the CDR3: TGTGCCAGCTCACCAATGACAGGGGGCGTTGAAGCTTTCTTT.

The rearrangement joins TRBV4-1 to TRBJ2-3, with D possibly being TRBD2 (6 bases). V was pared by 1 base and J by 3 bases, with 14 bases between. This CDR3 contains 16 residues. Germline CDR1 is MGHRA and CDR2 is YSYEKL. The CDR3 DNA is TGCGCCAGCAGCCAAGTTCGAGCGGGCCTGACAGATACGCAGTATTTT. Its protein is CASSQVRAGLTDTQYF.

In its sample, this clone was seen once. The V and J genes are TRBV7-9 and TRBJ1-4, with 12 nucleotides matching TRBD1. The CDR3 has 16 residues. Germline V gene data show CDR1 as SEHNR and CDR2 as FQNEAQ (reference sequence). V lost 4 bases and J lost 8; bases outside the gene matches: 8. In DNA, the CDR3 is TGTGCCAGCAGCTCAAGCCCTGGGACAGGGGGCGAAAAACTGTTTTTT. It encodes CASSSSPGTGGEKLFF.

The chain uses TRBV2 and TRBJ2-7; 11 nucleotides agree with TRBD1. The junction had 6 bases not matched to a gene; V was cut back by 5 bases and J by 3 bases. Germline assignment: CDR1 SNHLY and CDR2 FYNNEI. The CDR3 has 15 residues. CDR3 sequence reads: CASSPDRGRIYEQYF. DNA of the CDR3: TGTGCCAGCAGTCCGGACAGGGGGCGAATCTACGAGCAGTACTTC.

The table lists this clone with a few counts. This CDR3 is CSVDGTSSTEQFF. In nucleotides, the CDR3 is TGCAGCGTTGATGGGACTAGCAGTACTGAGCAGTTCTTC. The rearrangement links TRBV29-1 to TRBJ2-1; 9 bases are a match to TRBD2. This CDR3 contains 13 residues. The V segment lost 3 bases and the J segment 9 bases; nucleotides outside the gene matches: 6. Looked up from germline, CDR1 is SQVTM and CDR2 is ANQGSEA.